What follows are 13 T cell receptor beta chains derived from one specimen sequenced in a study of OX40 agonist ivuxolimab in advanced cancers. The data were produced by immunoSEQ multiplex PCR, yet TCRdb's version contains in-frame clones alone and is incomplete. Here the sample spans approximately 23,000 clones, 80% to 90% being singletons. This specimen was CD4+ or CD8+ T cells sorted from blood, taken in a trial of the OX40 agonist ivuxolimab. These receptors all stem from an adult with an advanced solid tumor such as melanoma, head and neck, liver or kidney cancer.

The chain carries TRBV4-1 and TRBJ2-7; the D is unclear. The CDR3 contains 15 residues. Between the trimmed V and J ends, which lost 1 base and 2 bases, there was a span of 12 bases. The germline V gene encodes CDR1 MGHRA and CDR2 YSYEKL. The CDR3 loop reads CASSQVHPTTYEQYF. In DNA form, the CDR3 reads TGCGCCAGCAGCCAAGTTCATCCAACCACCTACGAGCAGTACTTC.

The rearrangement joins TRBV4-2 to TRBJ1-5; D ambiguous. Deletions cut 0 bases from V and 0 bases from J, with 18 bases between. Germline lookup yields CDR1 LGHNA and CDR2 YNFKEQ. This CDR3 region has 19 residues. The CDR3 DNA sequence: TGTGCCAGCAGCCAAGAGGAGGGCCCCGCCGCCTATAGCAATCAGCCCCAGCATTTT. This translates into CASSQEEGPAAYSNQPQHF.

This chain joins TRBV27 and TRBJ2-5; TRBD1 agrees at 7 bases. The CDR3 runs 16 residues. Trimming at V came to 4 bases and at J to 1 base, leaving 9 bases not matched to a gene. The germline CDR1 and CDR2 sequences are MNHEY and SMNVEV (reference sequence). The DNA of the CDR3 is TGTGCCAGCAGTTCCTCCGGGACAGACCTCCAAGAGACCCAGTACTTC. Translation gives CASSSSGTDLQETQYF.

The table lists this clone with a few counts. The chain uses TRBV5-1 and TRBJ2-2; D remains unclear. Germline V gives CDR1 SGHRS, CDR2 YFSETQ. The germline V and J ends were trimmed by 4 bases and 6 bases, with 10 bases remaining between them. CDR3 length: 13 amino acids. The chain's CDR3 is CASSTRAPGELFF. The CDR3 DNA sequence: TGCGCCAGCAGCACCCGAGCGCCCGGGGAGCTGTTTTTT.

The chain joins TRBV6-5 to TRBJ1-1; D ambiguous. V dropped 6 bases and J dropped 5 bases, with 19 bases sitting between them. The germline V gene has CDR1 MNHEY and CDR2 SVGAGI. The CDR3 consists of 15 residues. CDR3 bases: TGTGCCAGCAGCGTGCGAGTGGCCGCGGGGACTGAAGCTTTCTTT. It encodes CASSVRVAAGTEAFF.

The chain employs TRBV5-4 and TRBJ2-7; D might be TRBD2 (5 bases). Deletions cut 1 base from V and 2 bases from J, with 13 bases between. The CDR3 has 15 residues. Germline V gene lookup returns CDR1 SGHNT and CDR2 YYREEE (reference sequence). CDR3 in DNA: TGTGCCAGCAGCTTGTACTCCCGAGGGCCCTACGAGCAGTACTTC. Protein product: CASSLYSRGPYEQYF.

This chain joins TRBV4-3 and TRBJ2-1; 10 nucleotides line up with TRBD1. Unmatched junction bases numbered 3, after V lost 4 bases and J lost 3 bases. The length of the CDR3 is 15 residues. The germline gives CDR1 LGHNA, CDR2 YSLEER. This CDR3 is CASSLRDRGYNEQFF. Here the CDR3 DNA reads TGCGCCAGCAGCCTCCGGGACAGGGGCTACAATGAGCAGTTCTTC.

The chain joins TRBV19 to TRBJ1-5, with D uncertain. The CDR3 covers 15 residues. The V end lost 7 bases, the J end lost 3 bases, and 16 bases lay between the germline ends. CDR1 and CDR2 from the germline V gene are LNHDA and SQIVND (reference sequence). The CDR3 DNA follows: TGTGCCAGTATCCCCTCAATTCAGAACAATCAGCCCCAGCATTTT. Its translation is CASIPSIQNNQPQHF. Combining the CDR3 with reference TRBV19 and TRBJ1-5 gives the whole variable domain DGGITQSPKYLFRKEGQNVTLSCEQNLNHDAMYWYRQDPGQGLRLIYYSQIVNDFQKGDIAEGYSVSREKKESFPLTVTSAQKNPTAFYLCASIPSIQNNQPQHFGDGTRLSIL.

The V call is TRBV30, the J call TRBJ1-3, with a tentative D call TRBD1 (5 bases). The CDR3 consists of 13 residues. Per germline, CDR1 GTSNPN and CDR2 SVGIG (reference sequence). CDR3 sequence (DNA): TGTGCTGGGGACGCGTTTTCTGGAAACACCATATATTTT. Translated, it gives CAGDAFSGNTIYF. The whole variable domain, remainder taken from reference TRBV30 and TRBJ1-3, is SQTIHQWPATLVQPVGSPLSLECTVEGTSNPNLYWYRQAAGRGLQLLFYSVGIGQISSEVPQNLSASRPQDRQFILSSKKLLLSDSGFYLCAGDAFSGNTIYFGEGSWLTVV.

The DNA for the CDR3 is TGTGCCAGCAGCTTAGAAGGGGCCGGGGAGCTGTTTTTT. It yields the protein CASSLEGAGELFF. The V gene is TRBV7-9, the J gene TRBJ2-2; D perhaps matches TRBD1 (5 bases). Germline loops: CDR1 SEHNR, CDR2 FQNEAQ (reference sequence). V lost 1 base and J 6 bases, leaving 6 bases between the germline ends. This CDR3 spans 13 amino acids.

J is TRBJ2-7 and V is TRBV10-2, with TRBD1 matching over 7 bases. There are 12 residues in the CDR3. Germline CDR1 and CDR2: WSHSY and SAAADI. Losses at the gene ends were 10 bases for V and 2 bases for J; bases not matched to a gene: 5. The DNA for the CDR3 is TGCGCCACGACAGGGTCCCCCTACGAGCAGTACTTC. The encoded protein is CATTGSPYEQYF.

This clone was counted a single time. This sequence joins TRBV7-7 and TRBJ2-5, with TRBD2 matching 13 bases. This CDR3 contains 16 residues. The junction had 5 bases not matched to a gene; V was cut back by 5 bases and J by 2 bases. Per the germline V gene, CDR1 is SSHAT and CDR2 is FNYEAQ (reference sequence). The CDR3 DNA reads as TGTGCCAGCAGCCCTGGACTAGCGGGGGTTCAAGAGACCCAGTACTTC. Its translation: CASSPGLAGVQETQYF.

The chain combines TRBV7-9 with TRBJ2-3; TRBD2 matches 9 bases. Germline CDR1 reads SEHNR; CDR2 reads FQNEAQ (reference sequence). This CDR3 is built from 17 residues. Losses at the gene ends were 1 base for V and 2 bases for J; bases not matched to a gene: 7. In nucleotides, the CDR3 is TGTGCCAGCAGCTTAGTGCTAGCGGGGACCCCCACAGATACGCAGTATTTT. Translated, it gives CASSLVLAGTPTDTQYF.